A single TCR beta chain is shown here with its context. A few counts support this clonotype. Its recognized antigen is unknown. No per-base quality is available; no much larger clone lies one base away. This specimen belongs to a study of identical twins (dated by TCRdb to about 2016). With respect to the entire study: To test whether fetal clonotypes persist, the study used deep sequencing on TCR alpha and beta repertoires from monozygotic twins, unrelated adults of various ages, and cord blood. To rule out contamination, the twin experiments were replicated at different times with different library preparation protocols. Overall study results and their limits: Out-of-frame TCR alpha sharing in monozygotic twins was systematically underestimated by recombination models, whereas sharing between unrelated individuals was in agreement with the recombination models. Fewer insertions were carried by abundant cord blood beta clonotypes, a similar but weaker trend appeared in young adult naive repertoires, and no such trend appeared in memory repertoires. The excess sharing between twins in beta out-of-frame sequences was weaker because fewer shared sequences reduced the signal-to-noise ratio. Compared with coincidental sharing between unrelated individuals, out-of-frame TCR alpha sequences shared between twins showed an excess of sequences with low generation probability. Invariant T cells such as MAIT and iNKT could partly confound zero-insertion analyses, although diverse VJ usage argued against such confounding for most clonotypes. Because the same donors could not be followed over many years, the conclusions relied on cross-sectional statistical analysis.

Receptor libraries were prepared by 5' RACE. For sequencing, an Illumina HiSeq 2000 was employed. Template switching introduced a universal primer binding site; the final cDNA contained a unique molecular identifier, enabling accurate counting of TCR cDNA molecules. Specific primers in the conserved constant-segment region were used to synthesize first-strand cDNA for the TCR alpha and beta chains. To control for contamination, each cDNA library was double barcoded with a SMART-Mk sample barcode plus Illumina barcodes. Two successive PCR steps introduced TruSeq adapter sequences along with Illumina sample barcodes. TCR alpha and beta cDNA libraries were sequenced on the Illumina HiSeq platform with custom primers. In the paper's pipeline: MiGEC was used to process raw reads and extract unique molecular identifiers, and MiXCR was used to find CDR3 positions. Recombination models were inferred per individual with the repgenHMM and IGoR tools using an EM algorithm. Shared clonotype analysis was performed with the tcR package in R, normalizing sharing by the product of cloneset sizes. Out-of-frame nonproductive sequences were analyzed to study raw recombination free of thymic and clonal selection effects. Using fastp at Q25 and MiXCR, TCRdb reprocessed the public reads and kept productive beta chains. All rows with the same CDR3 protein become a single entry with the most common DNA and genes. The V and J calls reflect TCRdb's pipeline rather than the authors' work. This sample lists about 790,000 distinct CDR3 sequences; 15% to 20% were detected once. The top ten constitute around 12% of the sample.

All donors were healthy Caucasians. Three pairs of female monozygotic twins, all aged about 18 to 29 years, made up the twin cohort. Peripheral blood mononuclear cells were used as the source from which RNA for TCR libraries was isolated. V loses 8 bases, J loses 3 bases, and the germline ends lie 14 bases apart. From its cysteine to its phenylalanine, the CDR3 spans 13 amino acids. The entry retains the CDR3 DNA only, 39 bases that are in frame from base 1. This same sample was also taken into another study, of T cells expressing NK-cell markers. Looking at the second paper: Roughly 8 donors provided sorted CD3+CD56+NKG2C+, CD3+CD56+NKG2C- and CD3+CD56-NKG2C+ T-cell subsets, whose TCR beta-chain repertoires were profiled. Seven of the eight sequenced donors were HCMV-seropositive and one was HCMV-seronegative. To restrict sorting to alphabetaTCR-expressing T cells, an anti-gammadeltaTCR antibody was added in several experiments. In several donors, the dominant CD3+CD56+NKG2C+ clonotypes ranked among the top 10 CD8+ clonotypes, making up roughly 1.0-7.0% of CD8+ T cells. Those dominant clonotypes were again the most abundant among CD3+CD56-NKG2C+ cells in a few donors, at about 25-65%. Whether the expanded NKG2C-expressing T cell clones were specific for HCMV antigens remained unclear. Randomly selected healthy volunteers, three men and five women, were used as the eight sequenced donors. To determine HCMV serostatus, a commercial ELISA kit was used to detect HCMV-specific IgG in serum. For about six donors, bulk peripheral blood T-cell repertoires were also sequenced from unsorted PBMC. Reads were demultiplexed and grouped by UMI with MIGEC, and clonotypes were assembled and quantified with MiTCR. To remove erroneous sequences, TCR cDNA sequences were retained only when supported by two or more reads. The tcR package was used for downstream repertoire analysis, and clonotypes were matched between fractions using CDR3 nucleotide sequence together with V segment. VDJmatch was used to annotate antigen specificity against VDJdb, with one amino acid substitution in CDR3 allowed.

The origin of this receptor is a woman under 30 in good health. Sequencing was carried out using PBMCs. This sequence uses TRBV12-3 or TRBV12-4 and TRBJ2-7; confidence is insufficient to name the D gene. The DNA reads TGTGCCAGCGGGGATGGCTCCTACTACGAGCAGTACTTC. Its coded protein is CASGDGSYYEQYF.